Below are 14 T cell receptor beta chains sequenced from a single sample in a study of cytomegalovirus exposure and HLA in healthy donors. It was with 60 Vbeta and 13 Jbeta primers that the PCR ran. TCRdb's table, derived via immunoSEQ multiplex PCR, lists solely in-frame clones and lacks some. The sample shows about 170,000 clones, over 80% of them seen only once. Sequencing was done on a sample of PBMCs. Source of these receptors: a girl between 10 and 17 years old in good health and CMV-seropositive.

The chain links TRBV15 to TRBJ1-5; weak D call: TRBD1 (5 bases). The CDR3 totals 14 residues. V lost 0 bases and J 11 bases, leaving 14 bases between the germline ends. From germline, CDR1 is LNHNV and CDR2 YYDKDF (reference sequence). The CDR3 here is CATSRDQGFSSQHF. The DNA of the CDR3 is TGTGCCACCAGCAGAGATCAGGGCTTCAGTTCCCAGCATTTT. The full variable domain, in which reference TRBV15 and TRBJ1-5 provide the parts outside the CDR3, is DAMVIQNPRYQVTQFGKPVTLSCSQTLNHNVMYWYQQKSSQAPKLLFHYYDKDFNNEADTPDNFQSRRPNTSFCFLDIRSPGLGDTAMYLCATSRDQGFSSQHFGDGTRLSIL.

The V gene is TRBV30, the J gene TRBJ1-2; 8 bases map to TRBD1. V lost 1 base, J lost 4 bases, and 5 bases stayed unmatched. This CDR3 comprises 14 residues. The germline V gene encodes CDR1 GTSNPN and CDR2 SVGIG (reference sequence). The CDR3 region has the DNA TGTGCCTGGAGTGCCGGACAGGGTGGCTATGGCTACACCTTC. Its translation is CAWSAGQGGYGYTF. The full variable domain, its missing parts supplied by reference TRBV30 and TRBJ1-2, is SQTIHQWPATLVQPVGSPLSLECTVEGTSNPNLYWYRQAAGRGLQLLFYSVGIGQISSEVPQNLSASRPQDRQFILSSKKLLLSDSGFYLCAWSAGQGGYGYTFGSGTRLTVV.

This clone has a single count. The chain carries TRBV6-5 and TRBJ2-7, with D tentatively TRBD1 (6 bases). Germline assignment: CDR1 MNHEY and CDR2 SVGAGI. This CDR3 has 15 amino acids. Trimming took off 5 bases at V and 3 bases at J, with 17 bases between the two ends. CDR3 nucleotide sequence: TGTGCCAGCAGTCCTCGCATAAGGACAGACTACGAGCAGTACTTC. It translates to CASSPRIRTDYEQYF.

The chain has TRBV5-1 and TRBJ2-2; TRBD1 aligns across 8 bases. V shed 4 bases, J shed 2 bases, and the junction held 7 bases outside the gene matches. CDR3 length: 16 residues. Germline values: CDR1 SGHRS, CDR2 YFSETQ. CDR3 DNA sequence: TGCGCCAGCAGCCCATCGACAGGGGCTAACACCGGGGAGCTGTTTTTT. Amino acids: CASSPSTGANTGELFF.

The chain couples TRBV9 to TRBJ2-3; D call uncertain. The CDR3 extends over 14 amino acids. V was pared by 0 bases and J by 4 bases, with 9 bases between. Germline CDR1 SGDLS, CDR2 YYNGEE. CDR3 loop: CASSVVGRADTQYF. In DNA form, the CDR3 reads TGTGCCAGCAGCGTAGTTGGGCGCGCAGATACGCAGTATTTT.

The chain uses TRBV7-8 and TRBJ1-1; maybe TRBD1 (5 bases). The CDR3 contains 14 residues. The germline CDR1 and CDR2 sequences are SGHVS and FQNEAQ. Trimming stripped 5 bases from V and 5 bases from J, with 15 bases between. The CDR3 nucleotides read TGTGCCAGCAGCGCCGAGCAGGGAAAAACTGAAGCTTTCTTT. It codes for CASSAEQGKTEAFF.

The chain couples TRBV27 to TRBJ2-3, with TRBD2 identical over 13 bases. Germline assignment: CDR1 MNHEY and CDR2 SMNVEV (reference sequence). V was clipped by 6 bases and J by 2 bases; unmatched bases: 14. CDR3 length: 19 residues. The CDR3 nucleotides read TGTGCCAGCAGGAACACCCGACCGGGACTAGCGGGATACACAGATACGCAGTATTTT. It codes for CASRNTRPGLAGYTDTQYF.

This clone was seen just once. The rearrangement joins TRBV4-3 to TRBJ1-1; TRBD1 agrees at 9 bases. CDR1 is LGHNA, CDR2 YSLEER, per germline. The CDR3 contains 16 residues. V shed 4 bases, J shed 8 bases, and the junction held 14 bases outside the gene matches. The CDR3 protein is CASSLLRTGAVTEAFF. The CDR3 DNA sequence: TGCGCCAGCAGCCTGCTAAGGACAGGGGCGGTTACGGAAGCTTTCTTT.

V and J are TRBV28 and TRBJ2-7, with 9 nucleotides matching TRBD2. This CDR3 comprises 15 residues. Germline assignment: CDR1 MDHEN and CDR2 SYDVKM. The J segment lost 6 bases and the V segment lost 5 bases, leaving 11 bases of the junction unmatched. The CDR3, as DNA: TGTGCCAGCAGTCCTTTGGGCGGGGGGGCCGCCGAGCAGTACTTC. It is translated as CASSPLGGGAAEQYF.

Here the CDR3 reads CASSLYGSEQYF. DNA of the CDR3: TGTGCCAGCAGCTTGTACGGTAGCGAGCAGTACTTC. The chain is built from TRBV5-8 and TRBJ2-7, with D unresolved. The CDR3 is 12 amino acids. Germline V gene data show CDR1 as SGHTS and CDR2 as YDEGEE. The germline V and J ends were trimmed by 1 base and 6 bases, with 8 bases remaining between them.

The CDR3 region is CASSQVYRGTDTQYF. The CDR3 region has the DNA TGTGCCAGCAGCCAAGTTTACAGGGGCACAGATACGCAGTATTTT. The rearrangement links TRBV14 to TRBJ2-3; D is perhaps TRBD1 (6 bases). The CDR3 has 15 amino acids. Germline CDR1 reads SGHDN; CDR2 reads FVKESK. V gave up 1 base and J gave up 1 base, with 9 bases separating them.

This clone has a handful of counts. This sequence joins TRBV27 and TRBJ2-7; D unresolved. With 0 bases removed from V and 0 bases from J, the gap between germline ends came to 12 bases. This CDR3 is 16 amino acids long. Germline V gene lookup returns CDR1 MNHEY and CDR2 SMNVEV (reference sequence). The DNA of the CDR3 is TGTGCCAGCAGTTTATCGTCGGGTATAAGCTCCTACGAGCAGTACTTC. Translated: CASSLSSGISSYEQYF.

This clone was picked up a small number of times. This chain links TRBV5-1 with TRBJ2-1, with D hard to call. CDR1 and CDR2 from the germline V gene are SGHRS and YFSETQ. The CDR3 totals 15 residues. Trimming removed 0 bases at V and 0 bases at J, with 7 bases between. CDR3 sequence reads: CASSLAVSSYNEQFF. CDR3 DNA: TGCGCCAGCAGCTTGGCCGTGAGCTCCTACAATGAGCAGTTCTTC.

J is TRBJ2-7 and V is TRBV5-1; 7 bases are a match to TRBD1. This CDR3 region has 13 residues. Germline V gene lookup returns CDR1 SGHRS and CDR2 YFSETQ. Trimming cost V 9 bases and J 6 bases; bases outside gene matches: 12. CDR3 coding DNA: TGCGCCACCTCCCGGGAAAGGGGGCTCGAGCAGTACTTC. Protein: CATSRERGLEQYF. Filled out from reference TRBV5-1 and TRBJ2-7, the complete variable domain reads KAGVTQTPRYLIKTRGQQVTLSCSPISGHRSVSWYQQTPGQGLQFLFEYFSETQRNKGNFPGRFSGRQFSNSRSEMNVSTLELGDSALYLCATSRERGLEQYFGPGTRLTVT.